This T cell receptor (beta chain) was profiled in a study of early T cells in non-severe SARS-CoV-2 infection. Overall study: Bulk RNA taken from unsorted whole blood was sequenced, leaving chains unpaired. Regarding the study as a whole: There was a bias toward anti-spike CD8 responses in VDJdb matching, which missed private and CD4 specificities.

In regard to this clonotype: Its target is not known.

The germline V gene has CDR1 SGHRS and CDR2 YFSETQ. The CDR3 is 17 amino acids. The V gene lost 3 bases and the J gene lost 3 bases, with 21 bases spanning the gap. Individual cDNA molecules carried attached unique molecular identifiers. MiXCR, run by TCRdb on the 5' RACE reads, gives a single entry per CDR3 protein. The sample yields about 33,000 distinct CDR3 sequences, less than 5.5% seen once. The sequenced sample was whole blood. The chain couples TRBV5-1 to TRBJ2-5; no clear D gene. This TCR derives from an adult who was a healthcare worker with PCR-confirmed SARS-CoV-2 infection or an uninfected control (not recorded which). CDR3 sequence: CASSSINGLYQEETQYF. The CDR3 bases are TGCGCCAGCAGCTCTATAAACGGCTTATACCAAGAAGAGACCCAGTACTTC.